A single sample gave rise to the 26 T cell receptor beta chains below, sequenced in a study of T-cell memory formation after mild COVID-19 (dated by TCRdb to the early 2020s). The protocol used for the library was 5' RACE. The data were produced on an Illumina NovaSeq 6000. Starting from the raw public reads, TCRdb applied fastp trimming at Q25, assembled clones with MiXCR and retained in-frame beta chains. Duplicate CDR3 protein sequences are folded into a single record with the most common DNA and genes. The sample contains 400,000 or so distinct CDR3 sequences, 15% to 25% of them found a single time. The ten top clones hold approximately 8.4% of the sample. The sequencing input was PBMCs or a T cell subset sorted from them (not recorded which). The receptors come from an adult woman who had mild COVID-19 (a few samples of this study predate the infection). The sample titles of this study are shuffled in the database, so cell type and time point are left out; the donor was told from shared clones.

J is TRBJ1-1 and V is TRBV20-1; maybe TRBD1 (5 bases). Germline assignment: CDR1 DFQATT and CDR2 SNEGSKA (reference sequence). The CDR3 is 18 residues long. With 6 bases removed from V and 5 bases from J, the gap between germline ends came to 31 bases. The CDR3 protein is CSATRVGEIGDWFTEAFF. CDR3 nucleotide sequence: TGCAGTGCCACTAGAGTAGGGGAAATAGGGGATTGGTTTACTGAAGCTTTCTTT.

This clonotype was picked up a small number of times. The chain couples TRBV30 to TRBJ2-1; D perhaps matches TRBD1 (5 bases). V was clipped by 4 bases and J by 9 bases, with 10 bases between them. Germline V gene sequence: CDR1 GTSNPN, CDR2 SVGIG (reference sequence). This CDR3 region has 11 residues. The CDR3 nucleotides read TGTGCCTGGATTATTAGGGGTGAGCAGTTCTTC. Its protein product is CAWIIRGEQFF.

The CDR3 DNA reads as TGTGCCAGCAGCTTAGATTCCCTAGAGGGAATCTTCTTC. Residues: CASSLDSLEGIFF. This chain links TRBV7-2 with TRBJ2-1; perhaps TRBD2 as D (5 bases). The CDR3 sequence is 13 residues long. Trimming left V 1 base short and J 16 bases short, with 17 bases between. Germline V gene lookup returns CDR1 SGHTA and CDR2 FQGNSA.

The chain uses TRBV7-9 and TRBJ2-7; the match to TRBD2 covers 11 bases. This CDR3 has 20 residues. V lost 0 bases, J lost 0 bases, and 13 bases stayed unmatched. Germline V gene sequence: CDR1 SEHNR, CDR2 FQNEAQ (reference sequence). CDR3 nucleotides: TGTGCCAGCAGCTTAGCACCTGGGACTAGCGGACGAGGGAGCTCCTACGAGCAGTACTTC. Translation: CASSLAPGTSGRGSSYEQYF.

The chain is built from TRBV3-1 and TRBJ2-1; 7 positions match TRBD1. The CDR3 covers 16 residues. The ends lost 0 bases at V and 8 bases at J; junction bases unmatched: 10. From germline, CDR1 is LGHDT and CDR2 YNNKEL (reference sequence). CDR3 sequence (DNA): TGTGCCAGCAGCCAAGATCCGCCCGGACAGGTCGATGAGCAGTTCTTC. Its translation is CASSQDPPGQVDEQFF.

The V call is TRBV12-3 or TRBV12-4, the J call TRBJ1-2; 10 bases match TRBD1. The CDR3 totals 15 residues. V shed 0 bases and J 3 bases; nucleotides not matched to a gene: 1. The CDR3 coding sequence is TGTGCCAGCAGTTTAGCGGGGACAGGGGACTATGGCTACACCTTC. Protein: CASSLAGTGDYGYTF.

The chain recombines TRBV5-1 with TRBJ1-1, with 8 nucleotides matching TRBD1. There are 15 residues in the CDR3. The trim removed 3 bases at V and 4 bases at J, leaving 8 bases unmatched. In germline, CDR1 is SGHRS, CDR2 YFSETQ. The CDR3 bases are TGCGCCAGCAGCTCACCGGGACAGGAGGGCACTGAAGCTTTCTTT. Translation: CASSSPGQEGTEAFF. The full variable domain, in which reference TRBV5-1 and TRBJ1-1 provide the parts outside the CDR3, is KAGVTQTPRYLIKTRGQQVTLSCSPISGHRSVSWYQQTPGQGLQFLFEYFSETQRNKGNFPGRFSGRQFSNSRSEMNVSTLELGDSALYLCASSSPGQEGTEAFFGQGTRLTVV.

The gene calls are TRBV5-1 and TRBJ2-5; D is undetermined. V was shortened by 0 bases and J by 4 bases, with 13 bases between the two germline ends. CDR1 and CDR2 (germline): SGHRS, YFSETQ. The CDR3 runs to 15 residues. Written as DNA, the CDR3 is TGCGCCAGCAGCTTGGCTTCACGGGTGTCAGAGACCCAGTACTTC. Its translation is CASSLASRVSETQYF.

This clonotype has at least ten counts. The chain joins TRBV24-1 to TRBJ2-7; no clear D. The V end was cut by 9 bases, the J end by 6 bases, with 26 bases between. The CDR3 consists of 16 residues. Germline CDR1 KGHDR, CDR2 SFDVKD. DNA for the CDR3: TGTGCCACCGCAACCGGAGCGACTGCACCCTGGTCCGAGCAGTACTTC. Its translation is CATATGATAPWSEQYF.

This clonotype was detected a few times. The chain combines TRBV25-1 with TRBJ2-7, with TRBD2 matching over 11 bases. CDR3 size: 15 residues. The germline CDR1 and CDR2 sequences are MGHDK and SYGVNS. J lost 3 bases, V lost 4 bases, and 5 bases had no gene match. CDR3 residues: CASSGKTSGVYEQYF. CDR3 nucleotide sequence: TGTGCCAGCAGTGGTAAGACTAGCGGGGTCTACGAGCAGTACTTC.

The CDR3 reads CSARVLAGAETQYF. CDR3 bases: TGCAGTGCTAGAGTTCTAGCGGGGGCAGAGACCCAGTACTTC. The chain uses TRBV20-1 and TRBJ2-5, with TRBD2 matching 10 bases. Germline trimming cut 1 base from V and 4 bases from J; bases unmatched to any gene: 3. The CDR3 sequence is 14 residues long. CDR1 DFQATT and CDR2 SNEGSKA come from the germline V gene (reference sequence).

The chain carries TRBV7-8 and TRBJ2-5; 8 positions match TRBD2. Losses at the gene ends were 4 bases for V and 4 bases for J; bases not matched to a gene: 2. Germline assignment: CDR1 SGHVS and CDR2 FQNEAQ. There are 13 residues in the CDR3. The CDR3 DNA is TGTGCCAGCAGCTCAGGGACTAGAGAGACCCAGTACTTC. This codes for CASSSGTRETQYF.

This clonotype was observed once. The chain combines TRBV29-1 with TRBJ2-7; a weak D match, TRBD1 (5 bases). CDR1 and CDR2 from the germline V gene are SQVTM and ANQGSEA. This CDR3 is built from 13 residues. Trimming took 4 bases from V and 4 from J, leaving 14 bases between them. The CDR3: CSVGAGSKYEQYF. The DNA for the CDR3 is TGCAGCGTTGGTGCAGGGTCAAAATACGAGCAGTACTTC.

With regard to this clonotype: A much larger clone differs from this one at a single base, so this may be a read error. V and J are TRBV4-2 and TRBJ2-7; D may be TRBD1 (5 bases). The V gene's germline CDR1 is LGHNA and CDR2 YNFKEQ. Trimming left V 4 bases short and J 6 bases short, with 16 bases between. CDR3 length: 14 amino acids. CDR3 residues: CASSLTQGGSEQYF. As DNA, the CDR3 is TGTGCCAGCAGCCTGACCCAGGGTGGAAGCGAGCAGTACTTC.

The sample holds a few counts of this clonotype. The chain recombines TRBV5-1 with TRBJ2-3; D may be TRBD2 (5 bases). The CDR3 is 11 amino acids. The germline CDR1 and CDR2 sequences are SGHRS and YFSETQ. Deletions cut 5 bases from V and 4 bases from J, with 5 bases between. CDR3 sequence: CASRLADTQYF. The CDR3 coding sequence is TGCGCCAGCAGACTAGCAGATACGCAGTATTTT.

This rearrangement joins TRBV29-1 to TRBJ1-1, with 11 bases lining up with TRBD1. The CDR3 consists of 13 residues. Per the germline V gene, CDR1 is SQVTM and CDR2 is ANQGSEA. The V and J ends lost 6 bases and 4 bases, in that order; junction bases with no gene match: 4. The CDR3 protein is CSVGTGGSTEAFF. CDR3 DNA: TGCAGCGTGGGGACAGGGGGATCCACTGAAGCTTTCTTT. Full variable domain (rest looked up from reference TRBV29-1 and TRBJ1-1): SAVISQKPSRDICQRGTSLTIQCQVDSQVTMMFWYRQQPGQSLTLIATANQGSEATYESGFVIDKFPISRPNLTFSTLTVSNMSPEDSSIYLCSVGTGGSTEAFFGQGTRLTVV.

This clonotype was recorded a few times. The chain links TRBV11-2 to TRBJ2-5; D is unresolved. Germline V gives CDR1 SGHAT, CDR2 FQNNGV. Deletions cut 5 bases from V and 4 bases from J, with 11 bases between. The CDR3 covers 13 residues. CDR3 sequence reads: CASSLSWSETQYF. Written as DNA, the CDR3 is TGTGCCAGCAGCCTTAGTTGGTCAGAGACCCAGTACTTC.

The chain carries TRBV9 and TRBJ2-1; 7 bases fit TRBD2. The CDR3 runs to 14 residues. Trimming took 4 bases from V and 7 from J; bases not matched to a gene: 8. Per the germline V gene, CDR1 is SGDLS and CDR2 is YYNGEE. The CDR3 loop is CASSLAVIPNEQFF. CDR3 DNA: TGTGCCAGCAGCCTAGCGGTCATCCCTAATGAGCAGTTCTTC.

The chain combines TRBV20-1 with TRBJ2-1; 10 bases fit TRBD2. The germline V gene encodes CDR1 DFQATT and CDR2 SNEGSKA (reference sequence). The CDR3 loop spans 14 amino acids. V lost 4 bases and J lost 7; bases outside the gene matches: 7. CDR3 region: CSATGLAHMNEQFF. The CDR3 nucleotides are TGCAGTGCTACGGGACTAGCGCATATGAATGAGCAGTTCTTC.

The J gene is TRBJ2-1, the V gene TRBV2; 9 bases fit TRBD2. With V trimmed by 1 base and J by 8 bases, 9 bases remained unmatched. The length of the CDR3 is 16 residues. Germline V gene data show CDR1 as SNHLY and CDR2 as FYNNEI. This chain's CDR3 is CASSEEGSGRGHEQFF. The CDR3 DNA reads TGTGCCAGCAGTGAAGAGGGTAGCGGGAGAGGGCATGAGCAGTTCTTC.

This chain uses TRBV12-3 or TRBV12-4 with TRBJ2-5; 9 positions match TRBD2. The ends lost 2 bases at V and 1 base at J; junction bases unmatched: 5. This CDR3 spans 16 amino acids. DNA of the CDR3: TGTGCCAGCAGTTTACAAGCGGGGGGATTCCAAGAGACCCAGTACTTC. Translation: CASSLQAGGFQETQYF.

This clonotype was detected only a few times. The rearrangement links TRBV20-1 to TRBJ2-3; 7 bases are shared with TRBD2. Germline trimming cut 4 bases from V and 2 bases from J; bases unmatched to any gene: 9. The CDR3 is 15 residues long. Germline values: CDR1 DFQATT, CDR2 SNEGSKA (reference sequence). This CDR3 reads CSAKGSSGYTDTQYF. CDR3 in DNA: TGCAGTGCTAAGGGTTCTAGCGGCTACACAGATACGCAGTATTTT.

The chain carries TRBV29-1 and TRBJ2-5; possible D gene TRBD1, 6 bases. V dropped 7 bases and J dropped 4 bases, with 10 bases sitting between them. The CDR3 is 11 residues long. CDR1 and CDR2 (germline): SQVTM, ANQGSEA. This CDR3 is CSATGSETQYF. As DNA, the CDR3 is TGCAGCGCAACAGGGTCAGAGACCCAGTACTTC.

The chain couples TRBV5-4 to TRBJ2-7; D tentatively reads TRBD1 or TRBD2 (5 bases each). Germline V gene sequence: CDR1 SGHNT, CDR2 YYREEE (reference sequence). The CDR3 totals 14 residues. Trimming left V 4 bases short and J 4 bases short, with 15 bases between. CDR3 amino acids: CASSPPGPLYEQYF. The CDR3 DNA sequence: TGTGCCAGCAGCCCCCCGGGACCCCTATACGAGCAGTACTTC.

V and J are TRBV21-1 and TRBJ2-7; the D call of TRBD2 is as the table states it, not checked on the DNA. TRBV21-1 is a pseudogene segment. This CDR3 comprises 14 residues. This chain's CDR3 is CASSKEQPRGEQYF. CDR3 nucleotides: TGTGCCAGCAGCAAAGAACAGCCAAGAGGGGAGCAGTACTTC.

The chain recombines TRBV7-9 with TRBJ1-4, with a weak D call TRBD1 (5 bases). The V gene's germline CDR1 is SEHNR and CDR2 FQNEAQ (reference sequence). The CDR3 covers 16 residues. V dropped 4 bases and J dropped 7 bases, with 19 bases sitting between them. For the CDR3, the DNA is TGTGCCAGCAGCTCCAAAAACCCAACGGGGGTTGAAAAACTGTTTTTT. Protein sequence: CASSSKNPTGVEKLFF.